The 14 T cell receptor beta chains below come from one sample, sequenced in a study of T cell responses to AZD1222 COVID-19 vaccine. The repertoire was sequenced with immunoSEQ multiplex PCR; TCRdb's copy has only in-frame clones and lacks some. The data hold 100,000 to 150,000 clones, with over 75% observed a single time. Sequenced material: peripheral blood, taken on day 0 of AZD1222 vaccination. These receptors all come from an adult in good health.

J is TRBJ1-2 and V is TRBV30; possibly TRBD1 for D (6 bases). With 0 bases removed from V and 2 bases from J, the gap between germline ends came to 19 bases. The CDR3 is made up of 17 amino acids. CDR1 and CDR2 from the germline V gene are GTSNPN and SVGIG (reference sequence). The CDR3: CAWSVSIVRGSNYGYTF. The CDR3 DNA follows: TGTGCCTGGAGTGTTAGCATTGTAAGGGGGTCCAACTATGGCTACACCTTC.

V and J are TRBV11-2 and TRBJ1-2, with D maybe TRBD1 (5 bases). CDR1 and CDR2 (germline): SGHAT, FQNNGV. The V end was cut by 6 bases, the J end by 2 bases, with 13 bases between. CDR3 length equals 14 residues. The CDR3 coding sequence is TGTGCCAGCAGTTCGACCGGGGGAAACTATGGCTACACCTTC. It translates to CASSSTGGNYGYTF. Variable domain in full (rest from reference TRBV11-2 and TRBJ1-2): EAGVAQSPRYKIIEKRQSVAFWCNPISGHATLYWYQQILGQGPKLLIQFQNNGVVDDSQLPKDRFSAERLKGVDSTLKIQPAKLEDSAVYLCASSSTGGNYGYTFGSGTRLTVV.

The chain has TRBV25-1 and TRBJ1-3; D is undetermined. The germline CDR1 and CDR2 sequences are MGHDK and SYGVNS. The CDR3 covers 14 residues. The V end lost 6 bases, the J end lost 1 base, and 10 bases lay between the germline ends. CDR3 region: CASSLTGSGNTIYF. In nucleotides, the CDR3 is TGTGCCAGCAGCCTCACGGGGTCTGGAAACACCATATATTTT. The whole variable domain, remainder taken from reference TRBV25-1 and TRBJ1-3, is EADIYQTPRYLVIGTGKKITLECSQTMGHDKMYWYQQDPGMELHLIHYSYGVNSTEKGDLSSESTVSRIRTEHFPLTLESARPSHTSQYLCASSLTGSGNTIYFGEGSWLTVV.

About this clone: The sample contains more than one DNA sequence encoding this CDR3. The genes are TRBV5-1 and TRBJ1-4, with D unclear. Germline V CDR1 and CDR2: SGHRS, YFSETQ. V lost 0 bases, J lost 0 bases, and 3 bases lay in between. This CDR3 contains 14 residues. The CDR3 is CASSLGTTNEKLFF. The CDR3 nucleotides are TGCGCCAGCAGCTTGGGAACAACTAATGAAAAACTGTTTTTT.

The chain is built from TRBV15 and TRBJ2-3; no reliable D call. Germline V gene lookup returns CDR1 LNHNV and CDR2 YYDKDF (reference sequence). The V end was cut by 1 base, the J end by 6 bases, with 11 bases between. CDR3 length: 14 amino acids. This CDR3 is CATSRGRLGDTQYF. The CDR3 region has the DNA TGTGCCACCAGCAGAGGCCGACTGGGGGATACGCAGTATTTT.

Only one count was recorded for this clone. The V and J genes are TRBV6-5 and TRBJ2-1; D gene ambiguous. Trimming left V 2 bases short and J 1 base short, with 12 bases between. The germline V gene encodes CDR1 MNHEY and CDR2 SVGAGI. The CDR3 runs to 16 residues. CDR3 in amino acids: CASSYAKVWSYNEQFF. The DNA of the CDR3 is TGTGCCAGCAGTTACGCTAAGGTATGGTCCTACAATGAGCAGTTCTTC.

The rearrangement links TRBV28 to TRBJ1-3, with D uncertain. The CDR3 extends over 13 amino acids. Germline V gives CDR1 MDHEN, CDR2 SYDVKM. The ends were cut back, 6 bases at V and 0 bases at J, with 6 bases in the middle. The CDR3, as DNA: TGTGCCAGCAGAGGTTACTCTGGAAACACCATATATTTT. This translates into CASRGYSGNTIYF.

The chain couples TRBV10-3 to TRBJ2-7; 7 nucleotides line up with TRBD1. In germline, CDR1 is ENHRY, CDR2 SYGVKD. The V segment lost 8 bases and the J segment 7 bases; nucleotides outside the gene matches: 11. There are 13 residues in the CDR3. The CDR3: CAIWETGLEEQYF. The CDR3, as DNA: TGTGCCATCTGGGAGACAGGGTTGGAAGAGCAGTACTTC.

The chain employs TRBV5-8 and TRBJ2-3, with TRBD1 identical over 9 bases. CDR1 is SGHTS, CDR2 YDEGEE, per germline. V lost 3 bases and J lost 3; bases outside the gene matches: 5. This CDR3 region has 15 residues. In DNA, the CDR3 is TGTGCCAGCAGCTCCGGGACAGGGCGTACAGATACGCAGTATTTT. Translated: CASSSGTGRTDTQYF.

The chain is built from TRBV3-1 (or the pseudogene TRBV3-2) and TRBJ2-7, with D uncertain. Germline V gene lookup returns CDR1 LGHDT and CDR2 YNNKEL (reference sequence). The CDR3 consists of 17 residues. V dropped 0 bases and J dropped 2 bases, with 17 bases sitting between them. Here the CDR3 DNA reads TGTGCCAGCAGCCAAGACGGGTGGGGATGGGAAGCCTACGAGCAGTACTTC. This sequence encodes CASSQDGWGWEAYEQYF.

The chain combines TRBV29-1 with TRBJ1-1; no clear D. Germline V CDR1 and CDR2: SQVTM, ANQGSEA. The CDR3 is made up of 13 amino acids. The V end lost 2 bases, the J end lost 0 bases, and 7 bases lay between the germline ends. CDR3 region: CSVELQMNTEAFF. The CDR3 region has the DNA TGCAGCGTTGAATTACAGATGAACACTGAAGCTTTCTTT.

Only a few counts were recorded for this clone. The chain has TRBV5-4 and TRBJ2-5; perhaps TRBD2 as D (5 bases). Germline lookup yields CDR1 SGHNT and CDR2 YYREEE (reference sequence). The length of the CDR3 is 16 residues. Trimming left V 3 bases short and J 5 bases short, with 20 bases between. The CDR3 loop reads CASSSGKRPSGETQYF. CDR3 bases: TGTGCCAGCAGCTCCGGGAAGCGCCCATCCGGGGAGACCCAGTACTTC.

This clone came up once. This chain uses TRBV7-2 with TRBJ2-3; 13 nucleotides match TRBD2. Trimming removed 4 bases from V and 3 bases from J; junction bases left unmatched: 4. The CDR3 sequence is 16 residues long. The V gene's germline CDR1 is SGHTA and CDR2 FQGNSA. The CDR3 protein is CASSSRTSGSTDTQYF. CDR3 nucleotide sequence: TGTGCCAGCAGCTCCCGGACTAGCGGGAGTACAGATACGCAGTATTTT.

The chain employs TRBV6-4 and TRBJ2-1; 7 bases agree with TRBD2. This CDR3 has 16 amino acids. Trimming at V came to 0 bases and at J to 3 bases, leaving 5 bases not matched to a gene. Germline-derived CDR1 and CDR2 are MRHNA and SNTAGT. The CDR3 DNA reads TGTGCCAGCAGTGACTCTGGGGCTAGCGGCTACAATGAGCAGTTCTTC. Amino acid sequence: CASSDSGASGYNEQFF.